This TCR beta chain was sequenced during a study of shared clonotypes between healthy human individuals. As for the study in general: Sampling drew on donors who were a couple of women and a few men aged 18 to 49.

At deep level, the assay was performed. TCRdb's copy holds only in-frame clones and misses some; the assay was immunoSEQ multiplex PCR. The sample contains 2,500,000 or so clones, approximately 90% of which appear only once. Study observations and caveats: On the whole, naive subsets had larger estimated richness than memory subsets had.

As regards this clone: Its target is unknown.

V gave up 4 bases and J gave up 5 bases; unmatched junction bases: 12. Germline-derived CDR1 and CDR2 are SGHRS and YFSETQ. CDR3 length: 15 residues. Sequencing was performed on naive CD4+ T cells from PBMCs. Regarding subset: CD45RA+ positively selected. The chain combines TRBV5-1 with TRBJ2-7; 7 bases fit TRBD2. This clonotype was obtained from a man aged 18 to 29 in good health. Some clones in this sample may be carry-over from other donors' samples. The CDR3 nucleotides read TGCGCCAGCAGCCGGGGGGAGGGAGGGCCCCACGAGCAGTACTTC. Translating gives CASSRGEGGPHEQYF.